Listed here are 23 T cell receptor beta chains from one sample, sequenced in a study of shared T cell receptors in the human thymus. Measured with immunoSEQ multiplex PCR; TCRdb has only the in-frame clones, and not every one. The sample lists some 700,000 clones, approximately 87% occurring once. These records were also assigned to another study, of human thymus T cells.

The specimen sequenced was thymocytes. The source is a boy less than two years old with a congenital heart defect.

V is TRBV5-1 and J is TRBJ1-5; unclear D gene. Per the germline V gene, CDR1 is SGHRS and CDR2 is YFSETQ. Trimming stripped 4 bases from V and 6 bases from J, with 14 bases between. This CDR3 spans 14 amino acids. CDR3 protein: CASSQDWGGQPQHF. The CDR3 DNA is TGCGCCAGCAGCCAGGACTGGGGAGGTCAGCCCCAGCATTTT.

This chain joins TRBV9 and TRBJ1-3; D perhaps matches TRBD1 (5 bases). This CDR3 has 19 residues. The V end lost 3 bases, the J end lost 0 bases, and 22 bases lay between the germline ends. CDR1 is SGDLS, CDR2 YYNGEE, per germline. The CDR3 spells CASSAQPGTPGPSGNTIYF. Here the CDR3 DNA reads TGTGCCAGCAGCGCCCAACCCGGGACTCCAGGCCCCTCTGGAAACACCATATATTTT.

The V gene is TRBV11-2, the J gene TRBJ1-1, with D perhaps TRBD1 (5 bases). The germline V gene encodes CDR1 SGHAT and CDR2 FQNNGV. The length of the CDR3 is 14 residues. V lost 3 bases, J lost 1 base, and 9 bases lay in between. The CDR3 nucleotides are TGTGCCAGCAGCTTGGGTACAGGGAACACTGAAGCTTTCTTT. Translated: CASSLGTGNTEAFF.

The genes are TRBV4-3 and TRBJ2-7; TRBD1 matches 9 bases. J lost 4 bases, V lost 0 bases, and 7 bases had no gene match. The CDR3 spans 16 residues. CDR1 and CDR2 (germline): LGHNA, YSLEER. The CDR3 DNA is TGCGCCAGCAGCCAAGATCCTTGGGGACAGGGTTACGAGCAGTACTTC. This codes for CASSQDPWGQGYEQYF.

The chain combines TRBV7-9 with TRBJ2-1; 7 positions agree with TRBD1. CDR1 and CDR2 (germline): SEHNR, FQNEAQ (reference sequence). The V segment lost 1 base and the J segment 4 bases; nucleotides outside the gene matches: 4. The CDR3 spans 15 residues. CDR3 sequence reads: CASSLVAGGYNEQFF. CDR3 sequence (DNA): TGTGCCAGCAGCTTAGTGGCAGGGGGATACAATGAGCAGTTCTTC.

V usage is TRBV30 and J usage is TRBJ2-7, with TRBD2 identical over 9 bases. Germline V CDR1 and CDR2: GTSNPN, SVGIG (reference sequence). The CDR3 loop spans 15 amino acids. The J segment lost 4 bases and the V segment lost 3 bases, leaving 10 bases of the junction unmatched. The CDR3 region is CAWSARLAANYEQYF. CDR3 in DNA: TGTGCCTGGAGCGCCCGACTAGCGGCTAATTACGAGCAGTACTTC.

The chain uses TRBV7-2 and TRBJ2-5, with 9 bases identical to TRBD2. The CDR3 covers 15 residues. V lost 7 bases and J lost 3; bases outside the gene matches: 9. CDR1 is SGHTA, CDR2 FQGNSA, per germline. In DNA, the CDR3 is TGTGCCAGCACCCTGTCAGCGGGAGGCAAAGAGACCCAGTACTTC. This gives the protein CASTLSAGGKETQYF.

This rearrangement joins TRBV6-1 to TRBJ1-3; 7 bases match TRBD1. CDR1 MNHNS and CDR2 SASEGT come from the germline V gene. The CDR3 sequence is 17 residues long. V dropped 2 bases and J dropped 4; count of bases not matched to a gene: 11. CDR3 coding DNA: TGTGCCAGCAGTGAAAAGTGGGCAGGGGGATTCGGAAACACCATATATTTT. Protein product: CASSEKWAGGFGNTIYF.

The chain employs TRBV6-5 and TRBJ2-2; 7 positions agree with TRBD1. Looked up from germline, CDR1 is MNHEY and CDR2 is SVGAGI. The V and J ends lost 4 bases and 3 bases, in that order; junction bases with no gene match: 5. The CDR3 loop spans 15 amino acids. The CDR3 bases are TGTGCCAGCAGTTTCCGCAGGGGGTACACCGGGGAGCTGTTTTTT. Translating gives CASSFRRGYTGELFF.

The chain joins TRBV28 to TRBJ1-1; tentative D call: TRBD1 (6 bases). Germline CDR1 is MDHEN and CDR2 is SYDVKM. The CDR3 sequence is 14 residues long. With 3 bases removed from V and 0 bases from J, the gap between germline ends came to 8 bases. In nucleotides, the CDR3 is TGTGCCAGCAGTTTCGGGGGGCTGAACACTGAAGCTTTCTTT. It is translated as CASSFGGLNTEAFF.

This rearrangement joins TRBV11-2 to TRBJ2-3, with 10 bases matching TRBD2. V shed 7 bases, J shed 2 bases, and the junction held 12 bases outside the gene matches. In germline, CDR1 is SGHAT, CDR2 FQNNGV. The CDR3 is 17 amino acids. The CDR3 sequence is CASTSQTGTSVTDTQYF. CDR3 nucleotide sequence: TGTGCCAGCACCTCCCAGACCGGGACTAGCGTCACAGATACGCAGTATTTT.

V is TRBV2 and J is TRBJ2-1, with 8 bases that match TRBD2. This CDR3 has 17 amino acids. Trimming took 7 bases from V and 6 from J; bases not matched to a gene: 17. The V gene's germline CDR1 is SNHLY and CDR2 FYNNEI. The CDR3 spells CASIHRGGGTILNEQFF. The CDR3 region has the DNA TGTGCCAGCATCCACCGGGGCGGGGGGACTATCCTCAATGAGCAGTTCTTC.

This clone occurred a few times. The chain combines TRBV4-2 with TRBJ1-1; the match to TRBD1 covers 10 bases. The CDR3 is 19 residues long. Germline V lookup: CDR1 LGHNA, CDR2 YNFKEQ. Trimming removed 0 bases from V and 3 bases from J; junction bases left unmatched: 13. As DNA, the CDR3 is TGTGCCAGCAGCCAAGATTGTGGGACAGGGGAGGGGGAGGACACTGAAGCTTTCTTT. Its protein is CASSQDCGTGEGEDTEAFF.

This chain joins TRBV27 and TRBJ2-5; D remains ambiguous. Germline assignment: CDR1 MNHEY and CDR2 SMNVEV (reference sequence). Trimming removed 8 bases from V and 5 bases from J, with 21 bases in between. The CDR3 is 15 amino acids. CDR3 DNA: TGTGCCAGCCACCTGGTCGACCCGCGGCCGGAGACCCAGTACTTC. Translating gives CASHLVDPRPETQYF.

The gene calls are TRBV18 and TRBJ2-6; D not resolved. CDR1 is KGHSH, CDR2 LQKENI, per germline. This CDR3 comprises 17 residues. Trimming left V 2 bases short and J 0 bases short, with 11 bases between. CDR3 DNA sequence: TGTGCCAGCTCACCATGTACACAAATCTCTGGGGCCAACGTCCTGACTTTC. Translating it yields CASSPCTQISGANVLTF.

This sequence joins TRBV19 and TRBJ2-7; the D gene is possibly TRBD2 (6 bases). Trimming left V 2 bases short and J 4 bases short, with 9 bases between. The CDR3 runs to 13 residues. From germline, CDR1 is LNHDA and CDR2 SQIVND (reference sequence). The DNA of the CDR3 is TGTGCCAGTAGTATACGGGGGAAGTACGAGCAGTACTTC. Translating it yields CASSIRGKYEQYF.

This chain joins TRBV7-2 and TRBJ1-2, with D maybe TRBD1 (6 bases). CDR3 length: 19 residues. The V gene lost 5 bases and the J gene lost 3 bases, with 28 bases spanning the gap. CDR1 and CDR2 from the germline V gene are SGHTA and FQGNSA. The CDR3 DNA reads as TGTGCCAGCAGCAACTCTCCCGGGGCAGGGGAGGGATTCTACTATGGCTACACCTTC. Amino acid sequence: CASSNSPGAGEGFYYGYTF.

As concerns this clone: The sample contains more than one DNA sequence encoding this CDR3. The V call is TRBV7-9, the J call TRBJ2-7; 8 bases are a match to TRBD1. After removal of 1 base from V and 1 base from J, the junction contained 0 bases not matched to a gene. The CDR3 sequence is 14 residues long. Per the germline V gene, CDR1 is SEHNR and CDR2 is FQNEAQ (reference sequence). Here the CDR3 reads CASSLDRGSYEQYF. CDR3 nucleotide sequence: TGTGCCAGCAGCTTAGACAGGGGGTCCTACGAGCAGTACTTC. Together with reference TRBV7-9 and TRBJ2-7, the CDR3 gives the full variable domain: DTGVSQNPRHKITKRGQNVTFRCDPISEHNRLYWYRQTLGQGPEFLTYFQNEAQLEKSRLLSDRFSAERPKGSFSTLEIQRTEQGDSAMYLCASSLDRGSYEQYFGPGTRLTVT.

V and J are TRBV7-9 and TRBJ1-3; TRBD1 is a possible D gene (5 bases). CDR1 SEHNR and CDR2 FQNEAQ come from the germline V gene (reference sequence). This CDR3 region has 19 residues. The V end was cut by 2 bases, the J end by 0 bases, with 20 bases between. CDR3 amino acids: CASSLWTRKGQVSGNTIYF. As DNA, the CDR3 is TGTGCCAGCAGCTTATGGACACGAAAGGGCCAAGTCTCTGGAAACACCATATATTTT.

The V call is TRBV7-9, the J call TRBJ2-1; TRBD2 agrees at 10 bases. The CDR3 runs to 16 residues. Germline CDR1 is SEHNR and CDR2 is FQNEAQ (reference sequence). With V trimmed by 5 bases and J by 1 base, 5 bases remained unmatched. CDR3 protein: CASSIPGLASYNEQFF. The DNA for the CDR3 is TGTGCCAGCAGCATACCGGGACTAGCGTCCTACAATGAGCAGTTCTTC.

This clone was recorded only once. This CDR3 reads CASSPRVVQGLLPQHF. For the CDR3, the DNA is TGTGCCAGCAGCCCCCGGGTTGTACAGGGTCTTTTGCCCCAGCATTTT. This chain links TRBV7-2 with TRBJ1-5; D is possibly TRBD1 (6 bases). Germline V CDR1 and CDR2: SGHTA, FQGNSA. V shed 5 bases and J shed 9 bases, with 23 bases lying between them. The CDR3 is 16 residues long.

Regarding this clone: At one boundary the junction diverges from the germline segment, which might be a read error. This chain links TRBV7-7 with TRBJ2-1; 8 bases are a match to TRBD1. This CDR3 comprises 17 residues. Germline values: CDR1 SSHAT, CDR2 FNYEAQ (reference sequence). The CDR3 loop reads CASSQGTGWSSYNEQFF. CDR3 in DNA: TGTGCTAGCAGCCAGGGGACAGGCTGGAGCTCCTACAATGAGCAGTTCTTC.

The chain links TRBV29-1 to TRBJ2-1, with D maybe TRBD1 (6 bases). Trimming stripped 6 bases from V and 3 bases from J, with 12 bases between. From germline, CDR1 is SQVTM and CDR2 ANQGSEA. This CDR3 comprises 13 residues. The CDR3 coding sequence is TGCAGCGTCACAGACAGGATCTACAATGAGCAGTTCTTC. It specifies CSVTDRIYNEQFF.